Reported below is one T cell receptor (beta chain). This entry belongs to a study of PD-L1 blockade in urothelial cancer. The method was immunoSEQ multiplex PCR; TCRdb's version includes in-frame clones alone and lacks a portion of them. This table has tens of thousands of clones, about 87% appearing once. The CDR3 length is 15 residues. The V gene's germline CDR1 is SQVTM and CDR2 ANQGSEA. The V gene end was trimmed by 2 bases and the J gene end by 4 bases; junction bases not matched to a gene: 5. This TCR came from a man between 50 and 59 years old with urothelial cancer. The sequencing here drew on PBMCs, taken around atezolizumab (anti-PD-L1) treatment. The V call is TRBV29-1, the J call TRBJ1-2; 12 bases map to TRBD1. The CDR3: CSVEKGTGGVYGYTF. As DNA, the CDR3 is TGCAGCGTTGAAAAAGGGACAGGGGGCGTCTATGGCTACACCTTC.